Shown below are 14 T cell receptor beta chains from a single sample sequenced in a study of T cells in Graves' hyperthyroidism and ophthalmopathy (dated by TCRdb to about 2019). Preparation of the library involved multiplex PCR. Data came from an Illumina HiSeq 2000. TCR beta CDR3 regions were amplified from RNA transcripts. For the first round of RT-PCR on the TCR CDR3, the HTBI primer set was used together with the Qiagen OneStep RT-PCR kit. TCRdb applied fastp at Q25 and MiXCR to the public reads, then kept only in-frame beta chains. Every entry covers one CDR3 protein and lists the most common genes and DNA from its rows. Counted in this sample were 250,000 to 350,000 distinct CDR3 sequences; roughly 17% of them appeared once. Of the sample, around a third is held by the ten largest clones. Material for sequencing was blood. These receptors were collected from a man aged 25-45 years with Graves' hyperthyroidism.

In its sample, this clonotype was seen many times. The chain uses TRBV30 and TRBJ1-5; TRBD1 matches at 10 bases. V lost 4 bases and J lost 5; bases outside the gene matches: 2. CDR3 length equals 13 residues. The germline V gene encodes CDR1 GTSNPN and CDR2 SVGIG (reference sequence). The CDR3, as DNA: TGTGCCTGGACCGGGACAGGGGATCAGCCCCAGCATTTT. Translated: CAWTGTGDQPQHF.

This clonotype was counted at least ten times. The chain joins TRBV3-1 to TRBJ1-4, with D perhaps matching TRBD1 (5 bases). The V end lost 7 bases, the J end lost 8 bases, and 14 bases lay between the germline ends. CDR3 length: 13 residues. Germline values: CDR1 LGHDT, CDR2 YNNKEL (reference sequence). CDR3 loop: CASTGQGGEKLFF. The CDR3 nucleotides read TGTGCCAGCACGGGGCAGGGAGGCGAAAAACTGTTTTTT.

This clonotype turned up a few times. The chain uses TRBV29-1 and TRBJ2-2, with D perhaps TRBD1 or TRBD2 (5 bases each). V was cut by 5 bases and J by 4 bases, with 23 bases left in between. The CDR3 covers 17 residues. Germline V gene sequence: CDR1 SQVTM, CDR2 ANQGSEA. The CDR3, as DNA: TGCAGCGTTTCGAGACAGAATTCTTTCGGAGGCACCGGGGAGCTGTTTTTT. Its translation is CSVSRQNSFGGTGELFF.

The chain is built from TRBV10-3 and TRBJ1-5, with 8 bases lining up with TRBD1. The CDR3 is 18 residues long. Germline CDR1 and CDR2: ENHRY and SYGVKD. V dropped 3 bases and J dropped 0; count of bases not matched to a gene: 10. Here the CDR3 reads CAISEPGQARDSNQPQHF. In nucleotides, the CDR3 is TGTGCCATCAGTGAACCGGGACAGGCGCGGGATAGCAATCAGCCCCAGCATTTT.

This clonotype was observed at least ten times. The chain employs TRBV20-1 and TRBJ2-3; D is possibly TRBD2 (7 bases). The CDR3 consists of 13 residues. Trimming stripped 3 bases from V and 6 bases from J, with 13 bases between. Per the germline V gene, CDR1 is DFQATT and CDR2 is SNEGSKA (reference sequence). CDR3 sequence reads: CSASGGGLDTQYF. The CDR3 bases are TGCAGTGCTAGTGGGGGGGGCCTGGATACGCAGTATTTT.

The sample holds many counts of this clonotype. The V and J genes are TRBV5-1 and TRBJ1-2, with 9 bases matching TRBD1. Trimming took 0 bases from V and 6 from J; bases not matched to a gene: 3. There are 14 residues in the CDR3. CDR1 and CDR2 (germline): SGHRS, YFSETQ. DNA of the CDR3: TGCGCCAGCAGCTTGGCGGGGGACAGGGATGGCTACACCTTC. It yields the protein CASSLAGDRDGYTF.

This clonotype was detected many times. This chain links TRBV20-1 with TRBJ2-5, with 10 bases lining up with TRBD1. Trimming cost V 5 bases and J 4 bases; bases outside gene matches: 10. This CDR3 is built from 15 residues. Germline-derived CDR1 and CDR2 are DFQATT and SNEGSKA (reference sequence). CDR3 loop: CSARAGTGAGETQYF. The CDR3 DNA is TGCAGTGCTCGCGCCGGGACAGGGGCTGGAGAGACCCAGTACTTC.

This clonotype has more than one count but fewer than ten. The CDR3 bases are TGCAGTGCTAGACCCTCTGGACGTCCCAATCAGCCCCAGCATTTT. It codes for CSARPSGRPNQPQHF. J is TRBJ1-5 and V is TRBV20-1; D is ambiguous. V was shortened by 2 bases and J by 3 bases, with 14 bases between the two germline ends. Germline V gives CDR1 DFQATT, CDR2 SNEGSKA (reference sequence). This CDR3 has 15 residues.

The rearrangement uses TRBV19 and TRBJ2-1; 11 bases align to TRBD2. V shed 4 bases, J shed 1 base, and the junction held 6 bases outside the gene matches. Germline values: CDR1 LNHDA, CDR2 SQIVND (reference sequence). The CDR3 loop spans 17 amino acids. The CDR3 region is CASSKLTSGSSYNEQFF. Written as DNA, the CDR3 is TGTGCCAGTAGTAAACTCACTAGCGGGAGTTCCTACAATGAGCAGTTCTTC.

Only a few counts were recorded for this clonotype. V usage is TRBV10-2 and J usage is TRBJ2-3, with D tentatively TRBD1 (8 bases). V was cut by 7 bases and J by 5 bases, with 19 bases left in between. The CDR3 is 15 residues long. Germline-derived CDR1 and CDR2 are WSHSY and SAAADI. CDR3 coding DNA: TGCGCCAGCATTTTGACAGGGGAGGGAGGAGATACGCAGTATTTT. This sequence encodes CASILTGEGGDTQYF.

This clonotype has ten or more counts. V and J are TRBV12-3 or TRBV12-4 and TRBJ2-3; 9 bases are shared with TRBD2. The CDR3 spans 17 residues. V dropped 8 bases and J dropped 1; count of bases not matched to a gene: 13. This CDR3 reads CASYSYGERGGTDTQYF. CDR3 nucleotides: TGTGCCAGCTATAGTTATGGAGAGCGGGGGGGCACAGATACGCAGTATTTT.

The table lists this clonotype with many counts. The chain is built from TRBV28 and TRBJ1-1, with TRBD1 matching 9 bases. Germline lookup yields CDR1 MDHEN and CDR2 SYDVKM. The CDR3 length is 15 residues. Losses at the gene ends were 5 bases for V and 6 bases for J; bases not matched to a gene: 10. The CDR3 protein is CASSPPGQGVPEAFF. CDR3 sequence (DNA): TGTGCCAGCAGTCCTCCGGGACAGGGTGTCCCTGAAGCTTTCTTT.

The chain couples TRBV7-8 to TRBJ2-7, with D possibly being TRBD1 (6 bases). Germline assignment: CDR1 SGHVS and CDR2 FQNEAQ. Trimming cost V 5 bases and J 4 bases, with 21 bases left between them. The CDR3 runs 16 residues. The CDR3: CASSQTPTQGFYEQYF. DNA of the CDR3: TGTGCCAGCAGCCAAACCCCGACACAGGGTTTTTACGAGCAGTACTTC. Based on the CDR3 plus reference TRBV7-8 and TRBJ2-7, the full variable domain is GAGVSQSPRYKVAKRGQDVALRCDPISGHVSLFWYQQALGQGPEFLTYFQNEAQLDKSGLPSDRFFAERPEGSVSTLKIQRTQQEDSAVYLCASSQTPTQGFYEQYFGPGTRLTVT.

This clonotype showed up many times. J is TRBJ2-5 and V is TRBV2, with a possible D match to TRBD2 (6 bases). CDR1 and CDR2 from the germline V gene are SNHLY and FYNNEI. Trimming removed 3 bases at V and 9 bases at J, with 14 bases between. The CDR3 runs to 13 residues. CDR3 in amino acids: CASSEEGTGAQYF. CDR3 DNA sequence: TGTGCCAGCAGTGAGGAGGGGACTGGGGCCCAGTACTTC.